In this sample, the clone carrying this TCR beta chain turned up many times. What it binds is unknown. CDR1 and CDR2 (germline): MGHDK, SYGVNS. V lost 4 bases, J lost 2 bases, and 11 bases lay in between. The CDR3 has 14 residues. This sample is drawn from a study of T cells in Graves' hyperthyroidism and ophthalmopathy. General study points: A median about 6 months before onset, the model predicted ophthalmopathy. Clonotypes that were expanded in thyroid above 0.001 mostly appeared in blood too.

From RNA transcripts, TCR beta CDR3 regions were amplified. When the TCR CDR3 underwent first-round RT-PCR, the HTBI primer set was used. TCRdb reanalysed the multiplex PCR reads using MiXCR and keeps one entry per CDR3 protein. The table includes more than 500,000 distinct CDR3 sequences, about 45% detected once. The specimen sequenced was peripheral blood or thyroid tissue (not recorded which). The sequence was obtained from an adult woman with Graves' disease, either hyperthyroidism or ophthalmopathy (not recorded which). The gene calls are TRBV25-1 and TRBJ2-5; maybe TRBD2 (6 bases). The CDR3 DNA reads TGTGCCAGCAGTGGGCGGGACCCACAAGAGACCCAGTACTTC. Its translation is CASSGRDPQETQYF.